This T cell receptor (beta chain) appears in the sequencing data of a study of blood T cell repertoires in COVID-19. Across the study: The United States, Italy and Spain provided the acute and convalescent COVID-19 samples.

In the original processing: Quantification of nucleated cells was approximated via reference gene primer amplification. Sequenced by immunoSEQ multiplex PCR; TCRdb stores in-frame clones only, minus some. V, J and clone size are taken as reported in that table, and D and trimming were inferred from the DNA itself. The data contain over 250,000 clones, around 87% of them seen just once; the ten biggest clones take up over 1.2%. The source of this sequence is a woman between 35 and 50 years old who had recovered from COVID-19. The sample taken for sequencing was peripheral blood.

The DNA for the CDR3 is TGCGCCAGCAGCCAAGATCTCACAGGGTACACTGAAGCTTTCTTT. Amino acids: CASSQDLTGYTEAFF. The chain recombines TRBV4-1 with TRBJ1-1; possibly TRBD1 for D (6 bases). There are 15 residues in the CDR3. V gave up 0 bases and J gave up 3 bases, with 11 bases separating them. Germline V gene sequence: CDR1 MGHRA, CDR2 YSYEKL.